The present entry profiles one T cell receptor beta chain with its context. Only in-frame clones appear in the TCRdb table, and some are missing; sequencing was by immunoSEQ multiplex PCR. This repertoire shows 130,000 to 150,000 clones, roughly 92% found once; its top ten account for over 1.5%. These data come from a study of T cell responses to AZD1222 COVID-19 vaccine. Turning to the study itself: Both about-4-week and about-12-week second-dose recipients were combined.

The CDR3 has 16 amino acids. The junction had 6 bases not matched to a gene; V was cut back by 0 bases and J by 6 bases. Germline assignment: CDR1 SGDLS and CDR2 YYNGEE. The sequence derives from an adult in good health. The V call is TRBV9, the J call TRBJ2-1, with TRBD2 matching over 10 bases. The input for sequencing was peripheral blood, taken on day 0 of AZD1222 vaccination. In DNA form, the CDR3 reads TGTGCCAGCAGCGTAGAGGCGGTAGCGGGAGGCAATGAGCAGTTCTTC. Translating gives CASSVEAVAGGNEQFF.